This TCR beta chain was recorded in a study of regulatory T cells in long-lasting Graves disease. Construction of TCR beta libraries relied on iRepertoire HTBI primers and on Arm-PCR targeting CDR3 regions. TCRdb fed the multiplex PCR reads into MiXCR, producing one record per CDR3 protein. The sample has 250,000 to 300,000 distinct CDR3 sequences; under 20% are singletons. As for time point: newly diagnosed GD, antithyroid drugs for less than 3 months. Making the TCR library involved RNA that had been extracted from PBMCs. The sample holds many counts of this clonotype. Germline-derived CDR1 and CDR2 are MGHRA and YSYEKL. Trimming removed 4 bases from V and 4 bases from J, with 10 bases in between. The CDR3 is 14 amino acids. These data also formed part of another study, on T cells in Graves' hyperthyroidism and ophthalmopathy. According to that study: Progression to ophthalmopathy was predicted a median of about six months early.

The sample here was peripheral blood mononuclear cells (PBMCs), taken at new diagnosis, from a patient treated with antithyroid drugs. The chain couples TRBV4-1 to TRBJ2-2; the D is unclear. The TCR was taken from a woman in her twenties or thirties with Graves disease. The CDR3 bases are TGCGCCAGCAGCCTAATGCCTGGCACCGGGGAGCTGTTTTTT. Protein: CASSLMPGTGELFF.